This passage covers 14 T cell receptor beta chains from one sample sequenced in a study of tissue T cells after allogeneic stem cell transplantation. Method: immunoSEQ multiplex PCR; TCRdb's copy keeps in-frame clones and lacks some. The data contain fewer than 30,000 clones, about 85% of them seen just once; the ten biggest clones take up about 3.7%. The sample was blood, taken before transplantation. These receptors originate from a woman aged 18-55 years who later had graft-versus-host disease after an allogeneic stem cell transplant.

The chain recombines TRBV19 with TRBJ1-1, with TRBD1 identical over 9 bases. The CDR3 totals 18 residues. Looked up from germline, CDR1 is LNHDA and CDR2 is SQIVND (reference sequence). Losses at the gene ends were 4 bases for V and 1 base for J; bases not matched to a gene: 13. Written as DNA, the CDR3 is TGTGCCAGTAGTAAGGGACCGGGACAGGGAATGGGGAACACTGAAGCTTTCTTT. Its translation is CASSKGPGQGMGNTEAFF. Variable domain in full (rest from reference TRBV19 and TRBJ1-1): DGGITQSPKYLFRKEGQNVTLSCEQNLNHDAMYWYRQDPGQGLRLIYYSQIVNDFQKGDIAEGYSVSREKKESFPLTVTSAQKNPTAFYLCASSKGPGQGMGNTEAFFGQGTRLTVV.

This chain joins TRBV25-1 and TRBJ2-7, with 8 positions matching TRBD1. CDR1 is MGHDK, CDR2 SYGVNS, per germline. The CDR3 has 13 residues. After removal of 3 bases from V and 9 bases from J, the junction contained 7 bases not matched to a gene. The CDR3 loop reads CASSDAQGARQYF. In DNA form, the CDR3 reads TGTGCCAGCAGTGATGCTCAGGGGGCGAGGCAGTACTTC.

The count of this clone is one. The rearrangement uses TRBV12-3 or TRBV12-4 and TRBJ1-6; D gene uncertain. This CDR3 contains 12 residues. V was cut by 3 bases and J by 9 bases, with 6 bases left in between. The CDR3 nucleotides are TGTGCCAGCAGTTTCTACCCTTCACCCCTCCACTTT. Its protein is CASSFYPSPLHF.

J is TRBJ1-1 and V is TRBV3-1 (or the pseudogene TRBV3-2); D is possibly TRBD1 (5 bases). V lost 8 bases and J lost 2, with 12 bases in between. This CDR3 has 13 amino acids. Germline V CDR1 and CDR2: LGHDT, YNNKEL (reference sequence). The chain's CDR3 is CASGTGGNTEAFF. DNA of the CDR3: TGTGCCAGCGGAACGGGGGGAAACACTGAAGCTTTCTTT.

CDR3 residues: CASVDRGPGANVLTF. CDR3 DNA: TGCGCCAGCGTCGACAGGGGGCCTGGGGCCAACGTCCTGACTTTC. This rearrangement joins TRBV5-1 to TRBJ2-6; 10 bases map to TRBD1. V shed 7 bases, J shed 2 bases, and the junction held 3 bases outside the gene matches. This CDR3 contains 15 residues. The V gene's germline CDR1 is SGHRS and CDR2 YFSETQ.

The rearrangement uses TRBV9 and TRBJ1-4; tentative D call: TRBD1 (5 bases). The CDR3 sequence is 16 residues long. The germline V gene encodes CDR1 SGDLS and CDR2 YYNGEE. Trimming removed 4 bases at V and 3 bases at J, with 16 bases between. The CDR3 bases are TGTGCCAGCAGCCCCCGGGGAGGGGTAGCTAATGAAAAACTGTTTTTT. Encoded protein: CASSPRGGVANEKLFF.

The J gene is TRBJ1-2, the V gene TRBV24-1; D is unresolved. The CDR3 covers 11 residues. V lost 5 bases and J 4 bases, leaving 4 bases between the germline ends. CDR1 and CDR2 (germline): KGHDR, SFDVKD. For the CDR3, the DNA is TGTGCCACCAGTGGAGGCTATGGCTACACCTTC. Amino acid sequence: CATSGGYGYTF.

The CDR3 sequence is CASSPSGTYNEQFF. The CDR3 region has the DNA TGTGCCAGCAGCCCTAGCGGGACCTACAATGAGCAGTTCTTC. The chain employs TRBV27 and TRBJ2-1, with TRBD2 matching 9 bases. The germline V gene encodes CDR1 MNHEY and CDR2 SMNVEV (reference sequence). The V and J ends lost 6 bases and 2 bases, in that order; junction bases with no gene match: 2. CDR3 size: 14 residues.

This clone appeared a single time. CDR3 sequence: CASSYTKGWSSYEQYF. In nucleotides, the CDR3 is TGTGCCAGCAGTTATACGAAGGGATGGAGCTCCTACGAGCAGTACTTC. The chain carries TRBV27 and TRBJ2-7; D is uncertain. Deletions cut 4 bases from V and 0 bases from J, with 16 bases between. Per germline, CDR1 MNHEY and CDR2 SMNVEV (reference sequence). The CDR3 totals 16 residues.

This rearrangement joins TRBV5-1 to TRBJ1-2; D might be TRBD1 (5 bases). The CDR3 is made up of 18 amino acids. Germline V CDR1 and CDR2: SGHRS, YFSETQ. Trimming shortened V by 3 bases and J by 4 bases, and 25 bases separated the two germline ends. Here the CDR3 reads CASSSASQGLPRGYGYTF. Written as DNA, the CDR3 is TGCGCCAGCAGCTCCGCGTCCCAGGGACTCCCGCGGGGCTATGGCTACACCTTC.

V gene TRBV2 combines with J gene TRBJ1-5, with D perhaps TRBD1 (5 bases). The CDR3 extends over 15 amino acids. Trimming removed 5 bases at V and 2 bases at J, with 13 bases between. Germline loops: CDR1 SNHLY, CDR2 FYNNEI. For the CDR3, the DNA is TGTGCCAGCAGTAGGGACTCCGCAGGCAATCAGCCCCAGCATTTT. It is translated as CASSRDSAGNQPQHF. Full variable domain (rest looked up from reference TRBV2 and TRBJ1-5): EPEVTQTPSHQVTQMGQEVILRCVPISNHLYFYWYRQILGQKVEFLVSFYNNEISEKSEIFDDQFSVERPDGSNFTLKIRSTKLEDSAMYFCASSRDSAGNQPQHFGDGTRLSIL.

The chain uses TRBV18 and TRBJ1-1; D not certain. This CDR3 region has 16 residues. V was cut by 3 bases and J by 1 base, with 15 bases left in between. Germline V CDR1 and CDR2: KGHSH, LQKENI. CDR3 amino acids: CASSPPSVGPNTEAFF. The CDR3 nucleotides read TGTGCCAGCTCACCCCCTTCCGTGGGCCCGAACACTGAAGCTTTCTTT.

The chain links TRBV9 to TRBJ1-1, with D uncertain. Germline CDR1 and CDR2: SGDLS and YYNGEE. The germline V and J ends were trimmed by 2 bases and 3 bases, with 8 bases remaining between them. The CDR3 contains 13 residues. CDR3 loop: CASSVGSDTEAFF. In nucleotides, the CDR3 is TGTGCCAGCAGCGTGGGGTCGGACACTGAAGCTTTCTTT.

The chain joins TRBV7-2 to TRBJ2-1, with D hard to call. The germline V gene has CDR1 SGHTA and CDR2 FQGNSA. The CDR3 is 14 residues long. V gave up 1 base and J gave up 2 bases, with 6 bases separating them. CDR3 DNA sequence: TGTGCCAGCAGCTTAGATAGGACCTACAATGAGCAGTTCTTC. It is translated as CASSLDRTYNEQFF.